These 25 T cell receptor beta chains originate from one sample sequenced in a study of T-cell reconstitution after alpha-beta-depleted transplantation in children. A library of TCRbeta sequences, prepared with unique molecular identifiers, was generated. TCRdb independently ran MiXCR on the PCR reads; one entry per CDR3 protein. The table has some 590,000 distinct CDR3 sequences, over 9.5% seen once. Sample: PBMCs from the stem cell graft donor, taken from the stem cell graft. Source of these receptors: a human donor who donated a stem cell graft to a child with acute myeloid leukemia.

CDR3 residues: CASSVESGAYNEQFF. The CDR3 DNA follows: TGTGCCAGCAGCGTAGAGAGCGGGGCCTACAATGAGCAGTTCTTC. The rearrangement uses TRBV9 and TRBJ2-1, with 7 bases lining up with TRBD2. Germline lookup yields CDR1 SGDLS and CDR2 YYNGEE. The J segment lost 2 bases and the V segment lost 0 bases, leaving 2 bases of the junction unmatched. This CDR3 spans 15 amino acids.

This chain links TRBV29-1 with TRBJ2-2; tentative D call: TRBD1 (6 bases). V was shortened by 4 bases and J by 5 bases, with 14 bases between the two germline ends. Germline loops: CDR1 SQVTM, CDR2 ANQGSEA. CDR3 length equals 14 residues. The CDR3 DNA reads as TGCAGCGTTGGGTCAGGGGTCCCTACCGGGGAGCTGTTTTTT. The encoded protein is CSVGSGVPTGELFF.

This clonotype was observed many times. V and J are TRBV20-1 and TRBJ1-4; D is perhaps TRBD1 (6 bases). The CDR3 consists of 15 residues. V lost 2 bases, J lost 8 bases, and 18 bases lay in between. Germline CDR1 and CDR2: DFQATT and SNEGSKA (reference sequence). CDR3 bases: TGCAGTGCTAGAATTGAGAGGACAGCCAAAGAAAAACTGTTTTTT. Its protein is CSARIERTAKEKLFF.

This clonotype has a handful of counts. CDR3 region: CASSLVAVGKSPLHF. CDR3 sequence (DNA): TGTGCCAGCAGCTTAGTTGCTGTGGGTAAATCACCCCTCCACTTT. The chain joins TRBV11-2 to TRBJ1-6; no reliable D call. This CDR3 region has 15 residues. In germline, CDR1 is SGHAT, CDR2 FQNNGV. The V end was cut by 1 base, the J end by 10 bases, with 14 bases between.

This chain joins TRBV20-1 and TRBJ2-7; no clear D. V lost 0 bases to trimming and J lost 6 bases, with 6 bases between them. Germline CDR1 DFQATT, CDR2 SNEGSKA (reference sequence). The CDR3 has 11 amino acids. The CDR3 nucleotides read TGCAGTGCTAGAGAAGTTCCCGAGCAGTACTTC. Translating gives CSAREVPEQYF.

This clonotype has more than one count but fewer than ten. This chain connects TRBV6-5 to TRBJ2-1; TRBD1 matches at 7 bases. The CDR3 extends over 17 amino acids. Trimming at V came to 5 bases and at J to 4 bases, leaving 14 bases not matched to a gene. The germline gives CDR1 MNHEY, CDR2 SVGAGI. CDR3 region: CASSPDRVIIPYNEQFF. The CDR3 coding sequence is TGTGCCAGCAGTCCCGACAGGGTGATAATTCCATACAATGAGCAGTTCTTC.

This clonotype was picked up a small number of times. The V gene is TRBV18, the J gene TRBJ2-1; D might be TRBD2 (5 bases). The germline V gene has CDR1 KGHSH and CDR2 LQKENI. Trimming pared 3 bases from V and 0 bases from J, leaving 12 bases between. The CDR3 covers 16 residues. DNA for the CDR3: TGTGCCAGCTCACCCCGGGGAAGTGACTCCTACAATGAGCAGTTCTTC. Amino acid sequence: CASSPRGSDSYNEQFF.

The V gene is TRBV29-1, the J gene TRBJ2-7, with D possibly TRBD2 on 6 matching bases. The CDR3 extends over 14 amino acids. The V end was cut by 6 bases, the J end by 7 bases, with 22 bases between. Germline loops: CDR1 SQVTM, CDR2 ANQGSEA. CDR3 nucleotides: TGCAGCGTGCGGGACCGGGACTCCTATAATGAGCAGTACTTC. Amino acid sequence: CSVRDRDSYNEQYF.

This clonotype has ten or more counts. The CDR3, as DNA: TGCGCCAGCGCGTGGACAAGGAACACTGAAGCTTTCTTT. It specifies CASAWTRNTEAFF. V is TRBV5-1 and J is TRBJ1-1, with D maybe TRBD1 (5 bases). This CDR3 region has 13 residues. Germline CDR1 and CDR2: SGHRS and YFSETQ. The ends were cut back, 7 bases at V and 1 base at J, with 11 bases in the middle.

In this sample, this clonotype turned up a few times. The chain uses TRBV7-2 and TRBJ2-7; maybe TRBD2 (7 bases). Trimming pared 1 base from V and 10 bases from J, leaving 14 bases between. Germline V gene sequence: CDR1 SGHTA, CDR2 FQGNSA. The CDR3 loop spans 13 amino acids. CDR3 sequence reads: CASSLGRGGAQYF. CDR3 coding DNA: TGTGCCAGCAGCTTAGGGAGGGGGGGGGCTCAGTACTTC.

V and J are TRBV29-1 and TRBJ1-1; D call uncertain. Per the germline V gene, CDR1 is SQVTM and CDR2 is ANQGSEA. The V and J ends lost 4 bases and 2 bases respectively, with 11 bases between them. CDR3 length equals 13 residues. In DNA form, the CDR3 reads TGCAGCGTTGGTCGTATAGTTAACACTGAAGCTTTCTTT. Translated, it gives CSVGRIVNTEAFF.

The V gene is TRBV9, the J gene TRBJ2-1, with D possibly being TRBD2 (6 bases). Germline V gives CDR1 SGDLS, CDR2 YYNGEE. With 3 bases removed from V and 4 bases from J, the gap between germline ends came to 8 bases. The CDR3 loop spans 13 amino acids. The CDR3, as DNA: TGTGCCAGCAGCGAGGGGACTTACAATGAGCAGTTCTTC. It is translated as CASSEGTYNEQFF.

The rearrangement joins TRBV7-9 to TRBJ2-1; no firm D call. Germline loops: CDR1 SEHNR, CDR2 FQNEAQ (reference sequence). The CDR3 is 15 residues long. V was pared by 4 bases and J by 0 bases, with 10 bases between. This CDR3 is CASSWNYSSYNEQFF. In DNA, the CDR3 is TGTGCCAGCAGCTGGAACTATAGCTCCTACAATGAGCAGTTCTTC. Full variable domain (rest looked up from reference TRBV7-9 and TRBJ2-1): DTGVSQNPRHKITKRGQNVTFRCDPISEHNRLYWYRQTLGQGPEFLTYFQNEAQLEKSRLLSDRFSAERPKGSFSTLEIQRTEQGDSAMYLCASSWNYSSYNEQFFGPGTRLTVL.

A few counts support this clonotype. The chain links TRBV12-3 or TRBV12-4 to TRBJ2-2; TRBD1 might be the D (5 bases). The CDR3 loop spans 13 amino acids. The V end lost 2 bases, the J end lost 6 bases, and 7 bases lay between the germline ends. The CDR3 here is CASSLPTAGELFF. The CDR3 nucleotides are TGTGCCAGCAGTTTACCGACAGCCGGGGAGCTGTTTTTT.

There are many counts of this clonotype. The rearrangement uses TRBV5-1 and TRBJ2-6; 8 nucleotides align to TRBD1. The length of the CDR3 is 17 residues. Germline assignment: CDR1 SGHRS and CDR2 YFSETQ. Germline trimming cut 2 bases from V and 0 bases from J; bases unmatched to any gene: 4. This CDR3 is CASSLTGGSSGANVLTF. The CDR3 DNA follows: TGCGCCAGCAGCTTAACAGGGGGGAGCTCTGGGGCCAACGTCCTGACTTTC.

There are a few counts of this clonotype. The rearrangement joins TRBV29-1 to TRBJ2-1; tentatively, D is TRBD2 (6 bases). V lost 4 bases, J lost 9 bases, and 31 bases lay in between. Looked up from germline, CDR1 is SQVTM and CDR2 is ANQGSEA. The CDR3 loop spans 18 amino acids. The CDR3 nucleotides are TGCAGCGTTGGAGGGTCCGGGACTGGCCCCCTTCCATATGGTGAGCAGTTCTTC. Amino acids: CSVGGSGTGPLPYGEQFF.

This clonotype turned up a few times. This rearrangement joins TRBV14 to TRBJ2-5, with D hard to call. CDR1 SGHDN and CDR2 FVKESK come from the germline V gene. The V and J ends lost 1 base and 7 bases respectively, with 13 bases between them. The CDR3 totals 14 residues. The CDR3 DNA sequence: TGTGCCAGCAGCCAAGTCCGGGCCCCGGGGACCCAGTACTTC. Translated, it gives CASSQVRAPGTQYF.

This clonotype turned up a few times. V and J are TRBV19 and TRBJ2-1, with 7 bases aligning to TRBD1. The CDR3 extends over 16 amino acids. The trim removed 5 bases at V and 5 bases at J, leaving 12 bases unmatched. Germline V gene data show CDR1 as LNHDA and CDR2 as SQIVND (reference sequence). CDR3 protein: CASSGQTGRTNNEQFF. In DNA form, the CDR3 reads TGTGCCAGTAGTGGCCAGACAGGGCGAACGAACAATGAGCAGTTCTTC.

A few counts support this clonotype. The chain carries TRBV7-2 and TRBJ2-5; no reliable D call. Trimming removed 2 bases at V and 4 bases at J, with 14 bases between. Germline loops: CDR1 SGHTA, CDR2 FQGNSA. This CDR3 spans 15 amino acids. Here the CDR3 DNA reads TGTGCCAGCAGCTTACAACCATGGCAGCTAGAGACCCAGTACTTC. This sequence encodes CASSLQPWQLETQYF.

This clonotype was recorded at least ten times. The chain uses TRBV20-1 and TRBJ2-1; no clear D gene. The V gene lost 3 bases and the J gene lost 4 bases, with 10 bases spanning the gap. The CDR3 is 13 residues long. Germline CDR1 reads DFQATT; CDR2 reads SNEGSKA (reference sequence). In DNA form, the CDR3 reads TGCAGTGCTAGCGGAGTTCGGTACAATGAGCAGTTCTTC. Translated: CSASGVRYNEQFF.

J is TRBJ2-1 and V is TRBV11-2; D call uncertain. V lost 0 bases, J lost 10 bases, and 10 bases lay in between. Germline loops: CDR1 SGHAT, CDR2 FQNNGV. The CDR3 runs 13 residues. The CDR3 protein is CASSLDYPHEQFF. In DNA, the CDR3 is TGTGCCAGCAGCTTAGATTATCCCCACGAGCAGTTCTTC.

There are a few counts of this clonotype. This chain links TRBV29-1 with TRBJ2-1; 13 bases are shared with TRBD2. Germline V gives CDR1 SQVTM, CDR2 ANQGSEA. The junction had 11 bases not matched to a gene; V was cut back by 3 bases and J by 6 bases. The CDR3 is made up of 17 amino acids. The CDR3 sequence is CSVDPTGRLAGGNEQFF. For the CDR3, the DNA is TGCAGCGTTGACCCTACGGGAAGACTAGCGGGGGGCAATGAGCAGTTCTTC.

This rearrangement joins TRBV4-3 to TRBJ2-7; D ambiguous. V dropped 0 bases and J dropped 2 bases, with 8 bases sitting between them. This CDR3 has 14 amino acids. CDR1 LGHNA and CDR2 YSLEER come from the germline V gene. CDR3 amino acids: CASSQDLRTYEQYF. CDR3 nucleotides: TGCGCCAGCAGCCAAGACCTGCGGACCTACGAGCAGTACTTC.

Many counts were recorded for this clonotype. The chain couples TRBV5-1 to TRBJ1-1, with D uncertain. The V and J ends lost 4 bases and 0 bases respectively, with 13 bases between them. In germline, CDR1 is SGHRS, CDR2 YFSETQ. This CDR3 spans 15 amino acids. CDR3 nucleotide sequence: TGCGCCAGCAGCCCTTCAGCTAACATGAACACTGAAGCTTTCTTT. Its protein is CASSPSANMNTEAFF.

This clonotype was seen more than once but under ten times. The V and J genes are TRBV7-9 and TRBJ1-3; D is uncertain. The CDR3 covers 13 residues. Germline CDR1 is SEHNR and CDR2 is FQNEAQ (reference sequence). Trimming stripped 1 base from V and 6 bases from J, with 7 bases between. CDR3 DNA: TGTGCCAGCAGCTTAGTCCCGTTAAACACCATATATTTT. Its translation: CASSLVPLNTIYF. The full variable domain, with the rest looked up from reference TRBV7-9 and TRBJ1-3, is DTGVSQNPRHKITKRGQNVTFRCDPISEHNRLYWYRQTLGQGPEFLTYFQNEAQLEKSRLLSDRFSAERPKGSFSTLEIQRTEQGDSAMYLCASSLVPLNTIYFGEGSWLTVV.